Each of the 29 T cell receptor beta chains below was sequenced from the same sample in a study of T cell changes during pregnancy in multiple sclerosis. TCRdb's table, derived via immunoSEQ multiplex PCR, lists solely in-frame clones and lacks some. Among some 100,000 clones, roughly 92% were seen once, and the ten largest hold around 1.2%. Sequencing used peripheral blood, obtained in the second trimester of pregnancy. The receptors come from a female donor with multiple sclerosis, enrolled in a pregnancy study.

The rearrangement links TRBV5-5 to TRBJ2-4, with a possible D match to TRBD1 (6 bases). The CDR3 sequence is 15 residues long. V lost 3 bases, J lost 3 bases, and 13 bases lay in between. Per the germline V gene, CDR1 is SGHKS and CDR2 is YYEKEE (reference sequence). CDR3 amino acids: CASSSRGEDKNIQYF. The CDR3 bases are TGTGCCAGCAGCTCCAGGGGCGAAGACAAAAACATTCAGTACTTC. The whole variable domain, filled in from reference TRBV5-5 and TRBJ2-4, reads DAGVTQSPTHLIKTRGQQVTLRCSPISGHKSVSWYQQVLGQGPQFIFQYYEKEERGRGNFPDRFSARQFPNYSSELNVNALLLGDSALYLCASSSRGEDKNIQYFGAGTRLSVL.

This chain connects TRBV2 to TRBJ1-2; 9 bases are shared with TRBD1. Germline-derived CDR1 and CDR2 are SNHLY and FYNNEI. V gave up 3 bases and J gave up 5 bases; unmatched junction bases: 7. The CDR3 loop spans 15 amino acids. The CDR3 bases are TGTGCCAGCAGTGATCTTGGGACAGGGATGTATGGCTACACCTTC. It translates to CASSDLGTGMYGYTF. Together with reference TRBV2 and TRBJ1-2, the CDR3 gives the full variable domain: EPEVTQTPSHQVTQMGQEVILRCVPISNHLYFYWYRQILGQKVEFLVSFYNNEISEKSEIFDDQFSVERPDGSNFTLKIRSTKLEDSAMYFCASSDLGTGMYGYTFGSGTRLTVV.

This clone was counted between two and nine times. The chain employs TRBV5-1 and TRBJ1-1; D gene ambiguous. Per the germline V gene, CDR1 is SGHRS and CDR2 is YFSETQ. With 2 bases removed from V and 0 bases from J, the gap between germline ends came to 5 bases. The CDR3 is made up of 13 amino acids. CDR3 sequence: CASSFTVNTEAFF. The CDR3 nucleotides are TGCGCCAGCAGCTTCACTGTGAACACTGAAGCTTTCTTT.

The chain has TRBV7-9 and TRBJ1-1; 7 bases agree with TRBD1. Per the germline V gene, CDR1 is SEHNR and CDR2 is FQNEAQ (reference sequence). The CDR3 loop spans 14 amino acids. The V and J ends lost 4 bases and 11 bases, in that order; junction bases with no gene match: 13. CDR3 amino acids: CASSSGQRVSGAFF. CDR3 DNA: TGTGCCAGCAGCTCGGGACAGCGAGTATCGGGGGCTTTCTTT. Full variable domain (remainder filled in from reference TRBV7-9 and TRBJ1-1): DTGVSQNPRHKITKRGQNVTFRCDPISEHNRLYWYRQTLGQGPEFLTYFQNEAQLEKSRLLSDRFSAERPKGSFSTLEIQRTEQGDSAMYLCASSSGQRVSGAFFGQGTRLTVV.

The rearrangement links TRBV5-1 to TRBJ2-3, with TRBD2 matching 13 bases. V lost 4 bases and J lost 6; bases outside the gene matches: 5. Germline V gene sequence: CDR1 SGHRS, CDR2 YFSETQ. The CDR3 consists of 15 residues. In nucleotides, the CDR3 is TGCGCCAGCAGCACGACTAGCGGGGGGTATGATACGCAGTATTTT. It codes for CASSTTSGGYDTQYF. The full variable domain, completed using reference TRBV5-1 and TRBJ2-3, is KAGVTQTPRYLIKTRGQQVTLSCSPISGHRSVSWYQQTPGQGLQFLFEYFSETQRNKGNFPGRFSGRQFSNSRSEMNVSTLELGDSALYLCASSTTSGGYDTQYFGPGTRLTVL.

The J gene is TRBJ2-3, the V gene TRBV5-1, with 7 bases identical to TRBD2. V shed 0 bases and J 0 bases; nucleotides not matched to a gene: 4. CDR3 length equals 16 residues. CDR1 SGHRS and CDR2 YFSETQ come from the germline V gene. This CDR3 is CASSLGPSGSTDTQYF. CDR3 DNA sequence: TGCGCCAGCAGCTTGGGCCCTAGCGGAAGCACAGATACGCAGTATTTT.

The chain combines TRBV5-4 with TRBJ2-2; TRBD1 aligns across 7 bases. The junction had 2 bases not matched to a gene; V was cut back by 6 bases and J by 0 bases. Germline assignment: CDR1 SGHNT and CDR2 YYREEE (reference sequence). The CDR3 has 14 amino acids. This CDR3 reads CASTGTANTGELFF. CDR3 DNA: TGTGCCAGCACCGGGACAGCGAACACCGGGGAGCTGTTTTTT.

The V call is TRBV7-6, the J call TRBJ2-5; TRBD1 might be the D (6 bases). Germline assignment: CDR1 SGHVS and CDR2 FNYEAQ. Deletions cut 0 bases from V and 1 base from J, with 9 bases between. There are 15 residues in the CDR3. CDR3 in amino acids: CASSLAGATQETQYF. CDR3 coding DNA: TGTGCCAGCAGCTTAGCGGGGGCCACCCAAGAGACCCAGTACTTC.

This sequence joins TRBV29-1 and TRBJ2-1, with 10 positions matching TRBD2. The CDR3 runs to 13 residues. Germline trimming cut 5 bases from V and 9 bases from J; bases unmatched to any gene: 7. CDR1 is SQVTM and CDR2 is ANQGSEA in the germline V gene. The CDR3 sequence is CSVTGTSVAEQFF. The CDR3 nucleotides read TGCAGCGTTACCGGGACTAGCGTTGCTGAGCAGTTCTTC.

This sequence joins TRBV9 and TRBJ2-7; 7 nucleotides line up with TRBD1. This CDR3 comprises 14 residues. Germline trimming cut 3 bases from V and 2 bases from J; bases unmatched to any gene: 5. CDR1 SGDLS and CDR2 YYNGEE come from the germline V gene. CDR3 region: CASSGEGAAYEQYF. The CDR3 region has the DNA TGTGCCAGCAGCGGAGAGGGGGCCGCCTACGAGCAGTACTTC. The full variable domain, in which reference TRBV9 and TRBJ2-7 provide the parts outside the CDR3, is DSGVTQTPKHLITATGQRVTLRCSPRSGDLSVYWYQQSLDQGLQFLIQYYNGEERAKGNILERFSAQQFPDLHSELNLSSLELGDSALYFCASSGEGAAYEQYFGPGTRLTVT.

V is TRBV7-9 and J is TRBJ2-5; 11 nucleotides align to TRBD2. The CDR3 totals 16 residues. With V trimmed by 1 base and J by 1 base, 2 bases remained unmatched. The V gene's germline CDR1 is SEHNR and CDR2 FQNEAQ (reference sequence). CDR3 in DNA: TGTGCCAGCAGCTTAGTAGCGGGAGGGTCCCAAGAGACCCAGTACTTC. It codes for CASSLVAGGSQETQYF.

The J gene is TRBJ2-5, the V gene TRBV11-2; TRBD2 matches 11 bases. The CDR3 totals 15 residues. Trimming at V came to 5 bases and at J to 5 bases, leaving 7 bases not matched to a gene. Germline CDR1 is SGHAT and CDR2 is FQNNGV. The chain's CDR3 is CASSTSSGGRETQYF. The CDR3 nucleotides are TGTGCCAGCAGCACTTCTAGCGGGGGGAGGGAGACCCAGTACTTC.

There are a few counts of this clone. The chain has TRBV20-1 and TRBJ2-7; TRBD1 aligns across 8 bases. Germline CDR1 reads DFQATT; CDR2 reads SNEGSKA (reference sequence). After removal of 6 bases from V and 3 bases from J, the junction contained 1 base not matched to a gene. This CDR3 has 11 amino acids. CDR3 nucleotides: TGCAGTGCCGGACAGGGCTACGAGCAGTACTTC. Protein product: CSAGQGYEQYF.

The chain carries TRBV5-1 and TRBJ2-5, with 11 bases identical to TRBD2. The CDR3 is 16 residues long. Germline V gene data show CDR1 as SGHRS and CDR2 as YFSETQ. With 4 bases clipped from V and 0 bases from J, the junction kept 5 bases outside the gene matches. The CDR3 spells CASSPGLAAYQETQYF. The CDR3 DNA reads as TGCGCCAGCAGCCCGGGACTAGCGGCATACCAAGAGACCCAGTACTTC.

V usage is TRBV27 and J usage is TRBJ1-6, with 8 bases fitting TRBD1. V was clipped by 7 bases and J by 4 bases; unmatched bases: 6. Germline CDR1 MNHEY, CDR2 SMNVEV (reference sequence). The CDR3 loop spans 15 amino acids. CDR3: CASTTGTGYNSPLHF. In DNA form, the CDR3 reads TGTGCCAGCACCACCGGGACAGGTTATAATTCACCCCTCCACTTT.

The rearrangement uses TRBV27 and TRBJ2-6; 12 bases match TRBD1. The V and J ends lost 8 bases and 2 bases, in that order; junction bases with no gene match: 4. Per the germline V gene, CDR1 is MNHEY and CDR2 is SMNVEV (reference sequence). CDR3 length: 16 amino acids. In DNA, the CDR3 is TGTGCCAGCCTGGGACAGGGGGCAGCTGGGGCCAACGTCCTGACTTTC. Protein product: CASLGQGAAGANVLTF. Together with reference TRBV27 and TRBJ2-6, the CDR3 gives the full variable domain: EAQVTQNPRYLITVTGKKLTVTCSQNMNHEYMSWYRQDPGLGLRQIYYSMNVEVTDKGDVPEGYKVSRKEKRNFPLILESPSPNQTSLYFCASLGQGAAGANVLTFGAGSRLTVL.

V usage is TRBV19 and J usage is TRBJ1-2; D is possibly TRBD1 (6 bases). Trimming removed 10 bases at V and 8 bases at J, with 14 bases between. This CDR3 contains 11 residues. The V gene's germline CDR1 is LNHDA and CDR2 SQIVND (reference sequence). CDR3 amino acids: CATYTGMGYTF. Written as DNA, the CDR3 is TGTGCCACCTACACAGGGATGGGCTACACCTTC.

The rearrangement joins TRBV7-3 to TRBJ2-7; 9 nucleotides match TRBD2. The CDR3 totals 14 residues. V dropped 5 bases and J dropped 2; count of bases not matched to a gene: 4. Germline-derived CDR1 and CDR2 are SGHTA and FQGTGA. The CDR3 nucleotides read TGTGCCAGCAGCCTTAGCGGGAGTGCCTACGAGCAGTACTTC. Translation gives CASSLSGSAYEQYF.

The J gene is TRBJ2-2, the V gene TRBV7-9; TRBD1 aligns across 10 bases. The V gene's germline CDR1 is SEHNR and CDR2 FQNEAQ (reference sequence). This CDR3 region has 17 residues. V was pared by 8 bases and J by 4 bases, with 13 bases of the junction left unmatched. Here the CDR3 reads CASLPGQGRLGTGELFF. The CDR3 nucleotides are TGTGCCAGCCTTCCGGGACAGGGGCGATTAGGCACCGGGGAGCTGTTTTTT.

The rearrangement joins TRBV9 to TRBJ2-5; the match to TRBD2 covers 7 bases. Germline CDR1 SGDLS, CDR2 YYNGEE. The CDR3 has 16 amino acids. V lost 5 bases to trimming and J lost 5 bases; unmatched junction nucleotides: 15. The CDR3 coding sequence is TGTGCCAGCAGTGGGAGGGGTGTCTTGTCCCCGGAGACCCAGTACTTC. This sequence encodes CASSGRGVLSPETQYF.

The chain couples TRBV18 to TRBJ1-5; perhaps TRBD1 as D (6 bases). The CDR3 covers 14 residues. The germline gives CDR1 KGHSH, CDR2 LQKENI. V was shortened by 8 bases and J by 2 bases, with 13 bases between the two germline ends. CDR3 sequence (DNA): TGTGCCAGCCGCGGGGGGGCGGGCAATCAGCCCCAGCATTTT. Translating it yields CASRGGAGNQPQHF.

The genes are TRBV7-3 and TRBJ2-5; D is uncertain. V lost 4 bases to trimming and J lost 3 bases, with 9 bases between them. CDR3 size: 13 residues. The V gene's germline CDR1 is SGHTA and CDR2 FQGTGA. CDR3 nucleotides: TGTGCCAGCAGCTCACACCCCAAAGAGACCCAGTACTTC. It encodes CASSSHPKETQYF.

This chain uses TRBV20-1 with TRBJ2-7; D remains unclear. The CDR3 length is 10 residues. Germline CDR1 is DFQATT and CDR2 is SNEGSKA (reference sequence). V shed 5 bases and J shed 7 bases, with 9 bases lying between them. CDR3 amino acids: CSAVAGEQYF. CDR3 bases: TGCAGTGCTGTGGCCGGGGAGCAGTACTTC.

Only one count was recorded for this clone. The same CDR3 can be traced to other DNA sequences in this sample. The genes are TRBV19 and TRBJ1-1; D remains ambiguous. Trimming stripped 5 bases from V and 4 bases from J, with 11 bases between. The germline CDR1 and CDR2 sequences are LNHDA and SQIVND (reference sequence). The CDR3 extends over 13 amino acids. CDR3 nucleotide sequence: TGTGCCAGTAGTGGCAGGCGGGGCACTGAAGCTTTCTTT. It codes for CASSGRRGTEAFF.

The chain has TRBV15 and TRBJ2-2; 11 bases match TRBD1. Unmatched junction bases numbered 9, after V lost 0 bases and J lost 6 bases. CDR1 is LNHNV, CDR2 YYDKDF, per germline (reference sequence). This CDR3 region has 18 residues. The CDR3 reads CATSRDPGRTGGPGELFF. For the CDR3, the DNA is TGTGCCACCAGCAGAGATCCAGGCAGGACAGGGGGCCCCGGGGAGCTGTTTTTT.

This clone is a singleton in its sample. V and J are TRBV9 and TRBJ2-1; the D gene is possibly TRBD1 (6 bases). The CDR3 runs 14 residues. Trimming stripped 3 bases from V and 6 bases from J, with 13 bases between. Per the germline V gene, CDR1 is SGDLS and CDR2 is YYNGEE. The CDR3 loop reads CASSATQGSNEQFF. As DNA, the CDR3 is TGTGCCAGCAGCGCAACACAGGGCTCCAATGAGCAGTTCTTC.

To note about this clone: One end of the junction does not line up with germline, which may come from a read error. The rearrangement uses TRBV30 and TRBJ2-7; 8 bases align to TRBD2. CDR3 length: 11 amino acids. The germline CDR1 and CDR2 sequences are GTSNPN and SVGIG (reference sequence). Here the CDR3 reads CAWSPGTRAHF. In nucleotides, the CDR3 is TGTGCCTGGAGTCCCGGGACTAGGGCGCACTTC.

The chain employs TRBV15 and TRBJ1-4; D perhaps matches TRBD1 (6 bases). V gave up 3 bases and J gave up 0 bases, with 11 bases separating them. Germline-derived CDR1 and CDR2 are LNHNV and YYDKDF (reference sequence). This CDR3 has 16 residues. The CDR3 nucleotides read TGTGCCACCAGCAGCATTTGGACAGCAACTAATGAAAAACTGTTTTTT. Protein product: CATSSIWTATNEKLFF.

CDR3 sequence reads: CASSPGRSSNQPQHF. The CDR3 DNA reads TGTGCCAGTAGTCCAGGGCGTTCGAGCAATCAGCCCCAGCATTTT. This chain connects TRBV19 to TRBJ1-5; TRBD1 might be the D (5 bases). This CDR3 has 15 amino acids. The germline gives CDR1 LNHDA, CDR2 SQIVND (reference sequence). Trimming took 5 bases from V and 1 from J, leaving 12 bases between them.